These 15 T cell receptor beta chains were sequenced from one sample in a study of T cells in tuberculosis. TCRdb keeps only in-frame clones here, not all; method: immunoSEQ multiplex PCR. The sample consists of over 20,000 clones, around 97% of them appearing once. Sequenced input: PBMCs. These receptors all come from a donor between 10 and 35 years old with latent tuberculosis or without tuberculosis infection.

Here the CDR3 DNA reads TGTGCCAGCAGTTTATCGACAGGGAACACCTATGGCTACACCTTC. This codes for CASSLSTGNTYGYTF. The chain joins TRBV27 to TRBJ1-2, with TRBD1 matching 7 bases. The CDR3 is 15 residues long. The V segment lost 0 bases and the J segment 4 bases; nucleotides outside the gene matches: 5. Per germline, CDR1 MNHEY and CDR2 SMNVEV (reference sequence).

The rearrangement links TRBV10-3 to TRBJ2-2; 8 bases fit TRBD1. CDR1 is ENHRY and CDR2 is SYGVKD in the germline V gene. Trimming took 11 bases from V and 4 from J; bases not matched to a gene: 12. This CDR3 comprises 15 residues. Here the CDR3 reads CAATKTGEVTGELFF. The CDR3 coding sequence is TGTGCCGCCACCAAGACAGGGGAAGTCACCGGGGAGCTGTTTTTT.

The chain is built from TRBV6-7 and TRBJ2-3; a possible D gene is TRBD1 (5 bases). Being an ORF, TRBV6-7 has a function that is uncertain. The length of the CDR3 is 14 residues. Trimming removed 6 bases at V and 2 bases at J, with 12 bases between. The CDR3 loop reads CASRRQSVTDTQYF. In DNA form, the CDR3 reads TGTGCCAGCAGGAGACAGTCAGTCACAGATACGCAGTATTTT.

This clone was seen just once. V and J are TRBV25-1 and TRBJ2-2, with D possibly TRBD2 on 6 matching bases. Trimming left V 8 bases short and J 4 bases short, with 14 bases between. Germline CDR1 and CDR2: MGHDK and SYGVNS. The CDR3 loop spans 14 amino acids. The CDR3 protein is CASRGVGGTGELFF. The CDR3 DNA follows: TGTGCCAGCCGCGGGGTGGGGGGCACCGGGGAGCTGTTTTTT.

The chain uses TRBV10-3 and TRBJ1-1; 8 bases fit TRBD1. Germline V CDR1 and CDR2: ENHRY, SYGVKD. Trimming cost V 11 bases and J 6 bases; bases outside gene matches: 8. The CDR3 is 12 amino acids. This chain's CDR3 is CAVNRGMAEAFF. The CDR3 nucleotides read TGTGCCGTGAACAGGGGGATGGCTGAAGCTTTCTTT.

Written as DNA, the CDR3 is TGTGCCAGCTCACCGAAAAGGGAGACTTACAACTACGAGCAGTACTTC. Its translation: CASSPKRETYNYEQYF. This chain uses TRBV18 with TRBJ2-7, with D possibly being TRBD2 (5 bases). The CDR3 contains 16 residues. Germline lookup yields CDR1 KGHSH and CDR2 LQKENI. V was cut by 3 bases and J by 3 bases, with 18 bases left in between. Together with reference TRBV18 and TRBJ2-7, the CDR3 gives the full variable domain: NAGVMQNPRHLVRRRGQEARLRCSPMKGHSHVYWYRQLPEEGLKFMVYLQKENIIDESGMPKERFSAEFPKEGPSILRIQQVVRGDSAAYFCASSPKRETYNYEQYFGPGTRLTVT.

The V gene is TRBV27, the J gene TRBJ1-5, with 8 bases identical to TRBD1. This CDR3 has 17 residues. The V segment lost 5 bases and the J segment 0 bases; nucleotides outside the gene matches: 9. Germline assignment: CDR1 MNHEY and CDR2 SMNVEV (reference sequence). CDR3: CASSPWTGLNSNQPQHF. The CDR3 bases are TGTGCCAGCAGTCCGTGGACAGGGCTTAATAGCAATCAGCCCCAGCATTTT.

The V gene is TRBV5-1, the J gene TRBJ1-1, with D possibly being TRBD1 (5 bases). This CDR3 contains 15 residues. Germline V CDR1 and CDR2: SGHRS, YFSETQ. V lost 4 bases and J 3 bases, leaving 16 bases between the germline ends. The CDR3 is CASSPEGQPDTEAFF. DNA of the CDR3: TGCGCCAGCAGCCCAGAAGGACAACCAGACACTGAAGCTTTCTTT. The entire variable domain, with the rest obtained from reference TRBV5-1 and TRBJ1-1, is as follows: KAGVTQTPRYLIKTRGQQVTLSCSPISGHRSVSWYQQTPGQGLQFLFEYFSETQRNKGNFPGRFSGRQFSNSRSEMNVSTLELGDSALYLCASSPEGQPDTEAFFGQGTRLTVV.

Turning to this clone: One end of the junction varies from germline; a read error may be responsible. CDR3 sequence reads: CASSEIFGDRAYRF. The CDR3 nucleotides are TGTGCCAGCAGTGAAATTTTCGGGGACAGGGCCTATCGCTTC. The chain uses TRBV25-1 and TRBJ1-2; 9 bases fit TRBD1. There are 14 residues in the CDR3. The V gene's germline CDR1 is MGHDK and CDR2 SYGVNS.

The genes are TRBV30 and TRBJ1-2; TRBD1 agrees at 8 bases. Germline values: CDR1 GTSNPN, CDR2 SVGIG (reference sequence). The length of the CDR3 is 15 residues. J lost 7 bases, V lost 4 bases, and 14 bases had no gene match. CDR3 protein: CAWTRGPQGAGGYTF. CDR3 DNA: TGTGCCTGGACACGCGGGCCGCAGGGGGCGGGTGGCTACACCTTC.

The rearrangement uses TRBV6-4 and TRBJ2-2; 11 bases line up with TRBD1. Trimming removed 5 bases from V and 4 bases from J; junction bases left unmatched: 3. Germline V gene data show CDR1 as MRHNA and CDR2 as SNTAGT. The CDR3 sequence is 15 residues long. CDR3 in amino acids: CASSPGQGGTGELFF. The CDR3 nucleotides are TGTGCCAGCAGTCCGGGACAGGGGGGCACCGGGGAGCTGTTTTTT.

This clone was seen once. The V gene is TRBV5-5, the J gene TRBJ2-7, with a possible D match to TRBD2 (5 bases). CDR1 is SGHKS, CDR2 YYEKEE, per germline (reference sequence). V was shortened by 0 bases and J by 4 bases, with 8 bases between the two germline ends. This CDR3 comprises 13 residues. The CDR3 DNA is TGTGCCAGCAGCTTGGAACGCGGGTACGAGCAGTACTTC. It translates to CASSLERGYEQYF.

The chain combines TRBV4-1 with TRBJ2-5; TRBD2 is a possible D gene (6 bases). The V end lost 1 base, the J end lost 7 bases, and 10 bases lay between the germline ends. The CDR3 runs 13 residues. Germline CDR1 and CDR2: MGHRA and YSYEKL. The CDR3 spells CASSQGLRGTQYF. Written as DNA, the CDR3 is TGCGCCAGCAGCCAAGGATTGCGGGGGACCCAGTACTTC.

The rearrangement uses TRBV27 and TRBJ1-5; D may be TRBD1 (5 bases). The CDR3 totals 15 residues. Germline CDR1 reads MNHEY; CDR2 reads SMNVEV (reference sequence). Trimming shortened V by 2 bases and J by 6 bases, and 14 bases separated the two germline ends. The CDR3 is CASSLRGGLSQPQHF. The CDR3 DNA reads as TGTGCCAGCAGTTTACGGGGGGGGTTGAGTCAGCCCCAGCATTTT.

The chain has TRBV6-5 and TRBJ1-1; 8 bases map to TRBD1. The CDR3 contains 14 residues. CDR1 is MNHEY, CDR2 SVGAGI, per germline. Germline trimming cut 6 bases from V and 7 bases from J; bases unmatched to any gene: 10. Written as DNA, the CDR3 is TGTGCCAGCAGCAGGGGGCCGTACGTTAATGAAGCTTTCTTT. It codes for CASSRGPYVNEAFF.